Shown below are 31 T cell receptor beta chains from a single sample sequenced in a study of T cell changes during pregnancy in multiple sclerosis. Profiled with immunoSEQ multiplex PCR; TCRdb holds only in-frame clones, not every one. The sample carries approximately 50,000 clones, roughly nine tenths recorded once. This specimen was CD4+ T cells from peripheral blood mononuclear cells, taken after pregnancy. Receptors originate from a female donor with multiple sclerosis, enrolled in a pregnancy study.

This rearrangement joins TRBV9 to TRBJ1-2; 8 positions match TRBD1. V shed 0 bases, J shed 5 bases, and the junction held 3 bases outside the gene matches. Germline V gene sequence: CDR1 SGDLS, CDR2 YYNGEE. This CDR3 comprises 14 residues. The CDR3 DNA reads TGTGCCAGCAGCGTAGGGACAGGGTCATATGGCTACACCTTC. Amino acids: CASSVGTGSYGYTF.

The chain combines TRBV14 with TRBJ2-5; 8 bases align to TRBD2. In germline, CDR1 is SGHDN, CDR2 FVKESK. The CDR3 covers 16 residues. J lost 5 bases, V lost 4 bases, and 12 bases had no gene match. CDR3 protein: CASSPSGGSRLETQYF. In DNA, the CDR3 is TGTGCCAGCAGCCCGAGCGGGGGCTCCCGCTTGGAGACCCAGTACTTC. The complete variable domain, with remaining parts taken from reference TRBV14 and TRBJ2-5, reads EAGVTQFPSHSVIEKGQTVTLRCDPISGHDNLYWYRRVMGKEIKFLLHFVKESKQDESGMPNNRFLAERTGGTYSTLKVQPAELEDSGVYFCASSPSGGSRLETQYFGPGTRLLVL.

The chain combines TRBV29-1 with TRBJ2-1; possible D gene TRBD2, 6 bases. V dropped 0 bases and J dropped 6 bases, with 18 bases sitting between them. The CDR3 totals 16 residues. Germline loops: CDR1 SQVTM, CDR2 ANQGSEA. The CDR3 nucleotides are TGCAGCGTTGAAGACCTAGCGTCAAGGCGCCCCAATGAGCAGTTCTTC. This sequence encodes CSVEDLASRRPNEQFF.

The chain has TRBV18 and TRBJ1-5, with TRBD1 as a possible D gene (6 bases). Trimming removed 2 bases at V and 3 bases at J, with 17 bases between. Per germline, CDR1 KGHSH and CDR2 LQKENI. The CDR3 length is 17 residues. CDR3 nucleotide sequence: TGTGCCAGCTCACCAGGTGACAGGAGTCCTAACAATCAGCCCCAGCATTTT. Its translation: CASSPGDRSPNNQPQHF.

V usage is TRBV19 and J usage is TRBJ2-1; 9 positions agree with TRBD2. J was trimmed by 5 bases and V by 3 bases; bases with no gene match: 8. CDR1 is LNHDA and CDR2 is SQIVND in the germline V gene (reference sequence). The CDR3 is 16 amino acids. The CDR3 DNA is TGTGCCAGTAGTATTCTCGGACTAGCGAAGAACAATGAGCAGTTCTTC. Protein: CASSILGLAKNNEQFF.

This chain uses TRBV28 with TRBJ2-3, with D possibly TRBD2 on 5 matching bases. The germline V gene has CDR1 MDHEN and CDR2 SYDVKM. V lost 3 bases, J lost 1 base, and 8 bases lay in between. The CDR3 runs to 14 residues. The CDR3 nucleotides are TGTGCCAGCAGTTTCGGAGGAGGCACAGATACGCAGTATTTT. This sequence encodes CASSFGGGTDTQYF.

The rearrangement joins TRBV18 to TRBJ2-3; TRBD1 agrees at 7 bases. V lost 3 bases and J lost 5; bases outside the gene matches: 5. Germline CDR1 is KGHSH and CDR2 is LQKENI. The CDR3 loop spans 14 amino acids. The chain's CDR3 is CASSPLPGGDTQYF. In DNA form, the CDR3 reads TGTGCCAGCTCACCCCTCCCAGGGGGAGATACGCAGTATTTT. Full variable domain (rest looked up from reference TRBV18 and TRBJ2-3): NAGVMQNPRHLVRRRGQEARLRCSPMKGHSHVYWYRQLPEEGLKFMVYLQKENIIDESGMPKERFSAEFPKEGPSILRIQQVVRGDSAAYFCASSPLPGGDTQYFGPGTRLTVL.

The chain carries TRBV30 and TRBJ1-5; 8 nucleotides line up with TRBD1. The V gene end was trimmed by 0 bases and the J gene end by 4 bases; junction bases not matched to a gene: 8. This CDR3 is built from 16 residues. From germline, CDR1 is GTSNPN and CDR2 SVGIG (reference sequence). The CDR3 region has the DNA TGTGCCTGGAGTGTATTCCAGGGGGCGCGAAATCAGCCCCAGCATTTT. It yields the protein CAWSVFQGARNQPQHF.

The chain employs TRBV19 and TRBJ1-5; D unclear. There are 16 residues in the CDR3. Per the germline V gene, CDR1 is LNHDA and CDR2 is SQIVND (reference sequence). V was shortened by 4 bases and J by 6 bases, with 19 bases between the two germline ends. CDR3 sequence reads: CASSNSGSQARQPQHF. The CDR3 DNA reads as TGTGCCAGTAGTAACTCCGGTAGTCAGGCGCGTCAGCCCCAGCATTTT.

The chain uses TRBV11-2 and TRBJ1-4; D remains unclear. The CDR3 loop spans 14 amino acids. The V end was cut by 5 bases, the J end by 3 bases, with 10 bases between. CDR1 is SGHAT and CDR2 is FQNNGV in the germline V gene. The CDR3 protein is CASSPSAANEKLFF. The CDR3 DNA reads as TGTGCCAGCAGCCCCAGCGCGGCTAATGAAAAACTGTTTTTT. The variable domain in full, completed from reference TRBV11-2 and TRBJ1-4, reads EAGVAQSPRYKIIEKRQSVAFWCNPISGHATLYWYQQILGQGPKLLIQFQNNGVVDDSQLPKDRFSAERLKGVDSTLKIQPAKLEDSAVYLCASSPSAANEKLFFGSGTQLSVL.

The V call is TRBV7-2, the J call TRBJ2-2; D not certain. The CDR3 consists of 14 residues. Trimming took 3 bases from V and 1 from J, leaving 6 bases between them. CDR1 SGHTA and CDR2 FQGNSA come from the germline V gene. Here the CDR3 DNA reads TGTGCCAGCAGCTTCGGCGGGAACACCGGGGAGCTGTTTTTT. It encodes CASSFGGNTGELFF.

The chain is built from TRBV7-2 and TRBJ2-1; 16 bases agree with TRBD2. Germline V CDR1 and CDR2: SGHTA, FQGNSA. The CDR3 consists of 15 residues. The J segment lost 12 bases and the V segment lost 5 bases, leaving 7 bases of the junction unmatched. CDR3 in DNA: TGTGCCAGCAGCGGGGGACTAGCGGGAGGGCAGGGGCAGTTCTTC. It codes for CASSGGLAGGQGQFF.

The V gene is TRBV7-2, the J gene TRBJ1-1; 7 nucleotides line up with TRBD1. Germline lookup yields CDR1 SGHTA and CDR2 FQGNSA. V shed 6 bases, J shed 1 base, and the junction held 2 bases outside the gene matches. This CDR3 spans 13 amino acids. The CDR3 DNA reads as TGTGCCAGCAGGAACAGGGGGAACACTGAAGCTTTCTTT. Translation: CASRNRGNTEAFF.

The J gene is TRBJ1-4, the V gene TRBV7-6; D not certain. CDR1 is SGHVS and CDR2 is FNYEAQ in the germline V gene. CDR3 length: 12 residues. Trimming removed 5 bases at V and 5 bases at J, with 6 bases between. CDR3 bases: TGTGCCAGCAGCCCTCTAAATGAAAAACTGTTTTTT. Translated: CASSPLNEKLFF.

The rearrangement joins TRBV9 to TRBJ2-7; D is undetermined. CDR1 SGDLS and CDR2 YYNGEE come from the germline V gene. Trimming shortened V by 1 base and J by 3 bases, and 2 bases separated the two germline ends. CDR3 size: 11 residues. The CDR3 protein is CASSVRYEQYF. DNA of the CDR3: TGTGCCAGCAGCGTACGCTACGAGCAGTACTTC.

This clone was detected once. The chain links TRBV29-1 to TRBJ2-7; 13 nucleotides align to TRBD2. This CDR3 is 15 amino acids long. With V trimmed by 7 bases and J by 2 bases, 8 bases remained unmatched. The germline V gene has CDR1 SQVTM and CDR2 ANQGSEA. Written as DNA, the CDR3 is TGCAGCGCCGTCGGAGGACTAGCGGGAGCCTACGAGCAGTACTTC. Protein: CSAVGGLAGAYEQYF.

The rearrangement joins TRBV11-2 to TRBJ1-2, with 7 bases matching TRBD1. J gave up 5 bases and V 3 bases, and 0 bases lay outside the gene matches. Germline values: CDR1 SGHAT, CDR2 FQNNGV. This CDR3 is built from 12 residues. The CDR3 coding sequence is TGTGCCAGCAGCTTGACAGGGTATGGCTACACCTTC. It codes for CASSLTGYGYTF. Combining the CDR3 with reference TRBV11-2 and TRBJ1-2 gives the whole variable domain EAGVAQSPRYKIIEKRQSVAFWCNPISGHATLYWYQQILGQGPKLLIQFQNNGVVDDSQLPKDRFSAERLKGVDSTLKIQPAKLEDSAVYLCASSLTGYGYTFGSGTRLTVV.

The V and J genes are TRBV28 and TRBJ2-1, with TRBD1 matching 8 bases. CDR1 and CDR2 (germline): MDHEN, SYDVKM. The CDR3 spans 14 residues. Losses at the gene ends were 8 bases for V and 2 bases for J; bases not matched to a gene: 5. CDR3 region: CASSPGQAYNEQFF. In DNA, the CDR3 is TGTGCCAGCTCACCGGGACAGGCCTACAATGAGCAGTTCTTC.

The chain recombines TRBV9 with TRBJ2-3; D gene ambiguous. The CDR3 totals 14 residues. Trimming pared 0 bases from V and 1 base from J, leaving 6 bases between. In germline, CDR1 is SGDLS, CDR2 YYNGEE. The CDR3 nucleotides read TGTGCCAGCAGCGTAGCTCCAGGCACAGATACGCAGTATTTT. This codes for CASSVAPGTDTQYF.

The chain recombines TRBV7-3 with TRBJ1-5, with TRBD1 identical over 10 bases. Trimming took 3 bases from V and 9 from J; bases not matched to a gene: 2. Germline assignment: CDR1 SGHTA and CDR2 FQGTGA. The CDR3 has 13 amino acids. The CDR3: CASSLTGGLPQHF. The DNA for the CDR3 is TGTGCCAGCAGCTTGACAGGGGGCCTGCCCCAGCATTTT. The variable domain in full, completed from reference TRBV7-3 and TRBJ1-5, reads GAGVSQTPSNKVTEKGKYVELRCDPISGHTALYWYRQSLGQGPEFLIYFQGTGAADDSGLPNDRFFAVRPEGSVSTLKIQRTERGDSAVYLCASSLTGGLPQHFGDGTRLSIL.

The chain joins TRBV7-8 to TRBJ1-2; D unclear. Germline V gene sequence: CDR1 SGHVS, CDR2 FQNEAQ. This CDR3 has 14 amino acids. The V end lost 5 bases, the J end lost 1 base, and 11 bases lay between the germline ends. The CDR3 DNA reads as TGTGCCAGCAGCCTCTCTCGGTTTAACTATGGCTACACCTTC. This sequence encodes CASSLSRFNYGYTF.

The chain employs TRBV15 and TRBJ2-1, with TRBD2 matching over 11 bases. Trimming cost V 4 bases and J 2 bases; bases outside gene matches: 1. Germline CDR1 reads LNHNV; CDR2 reads YYDKDF (reference sequence). There are 15 residues in the CDR3. The CDR3: CATSILAGAYNEQFF. The CDR3 nucleotides read TGTGCCACCAGCATACTAGCGGGAGCCTACAATGAGCAGTTCTTC. Variable domain in full (rest from reference TRBV15 and TRBJ2-1): DAMVIQNPRYQVTQFGKPVTLSCSQTLNHNVMYWYQQKSSQAPKLLFHYYDKDFNNEADTPDNFQSRRPNTSFCFLDIRSPGLGDTAMYLCATSILAGAYNEQFFGPGTRLTVL.

The genes are TRBV7-2 and TRBJ2-1, with 11 positions matching TRBD1. This CDR3 spans 16 amino acids. Trimming cost V 1 base and J 4 bases; bases outside gene matches: 3. CDR1 and CDR2 from the germline V gene are SGHTA and FQGNSA. The CDR3 protein is CASSLVGTGGYNEQFF. The CDR3 DNA reads as TGTGCCAGCAGCTTAGTAGGGACAGGGGGTTACAATGAGCAGTTCTTC. Full variable domain (remainder filled in from reference TRBV7-2 and TRBJ2-1): GAGVSQSPSNKVTEKGKDVELRCDPISGHTALYWYRQSLGQGLEFLIYFQGNSAPDKSGLPSDRFSAERTGGSVSTLTIQRTQQEDSAVYLCASSLVGTGGYNEQFFGPGTRLTVL.

This sequence joins TRBV5-1 and TRBJ1-3; D gene unclear. The CDR3 extends over 12 amino acids. Germline-derived CDR1 and CDR2 are SGHRS and YFSETQ. V lost 1 base and J lost 4, with 3 bases in between. DNA of the CDR3: TGCGCCAGCAGCTTGACAGGAAACACCATATATTTT. It codes for CASSLTGNTIYF.

The genes are TRBV29-1 and TRBJ1-1; D is ambiguous. CDR3 length equals 14 residues. V lost 5 bases and J lost 0, with 13 bases in between. Germline values: CDR1 SQVTM, CDR2 ANQGSEA. The CDR3 loop is CSVSGSNLNTEAFF. The CDR3 DNA sequence: TGCAGCGTTTCCGGGTCCAATTTGAACACTGAAGCTTTCTTT.

The chain joins TRBV28 to TRBJ1-3, with 7 bases fitting TRBD1. Germline V CDR1 and CDR2: MDHEN, SYDVKM. The CDR3 spans 15 residues. The V gene end was trimmed by 5 bases and the J gene end by 0 bases; junction bases not matched to a gene: 4. CDR3 DNA: TGTGCCAGCAGTACGGGACAGCTCTCTGGAAACACCATATATTTT. It is translated as CASSTGQLSGNTIYF.

The V gene is TRBV30, the J gene TRBJ2-1, with 11 nucleotides matching TRBD2. Germline loops: CDR1 GTSNPN, CDR2 SVGIG (reference sequence). J was trimmed by 10 bases and V by 1 base; bases with no gene match: 3. This CDR3 spans 13 amino acids. CDR3: CAWSALAGGEQFF. DNA for the CDR3: TGTGCCTGGAGTGCGTTAGCGGGAGGGGAGCAGTTCTTC.

The chain links TRBV5-1 to TRBJ2-7, with D perhaps matching TRBD1 (6 bases). CDR1 is SGHRS, CDR2 YFSETQ, per germline. This CDR3 region has 12 residues. Trimming cost V 4 bases and J 3 bases, with 8 bases left between them. CDR3 protein: CASSTTGYEQYF. For the CDR3, the DNA is TGCGCCAGCAGCACGACAGGCTACGAGCAGTACTTC.

This clone has just one count. V and J are TRBV7-8 and TRBJ1-1, with 9 nucleotides matching TRBD1. Per the germline V gene, CDR1 is SGHVS and CDR2 is FQNEAQ. V shed 3 bases, J shed 3 bases, and the junction held 2 bases outside the gene matches. The CDR3 totals 14 residues. The CDR3 bases are TGTGCCAGCAGCTTGGACAGGGGATACACTGAAGCTTTCTTT. It is translated as CASSLDRGYTEAFF.

The V call is TRBV19, the J call TRBJ2-7; 8 bases are a match to TRBD1. Germline values: CDR1 LNHDA, CDR2 SQIVND (reference sequence). The CDR3 contains 14 residues. V was clipped by 6 bases and J by 0 bases; unmatched bases: 4. CDR3 amino acids: CASSRQGYSYEQYF. The CDR3 DNA sequence: TGTGCCAGTAGCAGACAGGGGTACTCCTACGAGCAGTACTTC.

The V and J genes are TRBV5-4 and TRBJ2-1; TRBD2 agrees at 11 bases. This CDR3 spans 15 amino acids. With V trimmed by 5 bases and J by 6 bases, 7 bases remained unmatched. Germline CDR1 is SGHNT and CDR2 is YYREEE (reference sequence). In DNA, the CDR3 is TGTGCCAGCAGATTAGCGGGAGGGTCCGTCAATGAGCAGTTCTTC. This codes for CASRLAGGSVNEQFF.